This TCR beta chain comes out of a study of T cells generated in artificial thymic organoids. Regarding the study as a whole: TCR diversity of organoid-derived CD8 single positive cells matched thymic and naive blood cells.

Healthy adult donors gave non-mobilized peripheral blood. Bead-based magnetic selection enriched CD8+ T cells. Total RNA came from 40,000 to 200,000 sorted cells. Reverse primers in the TRAC or TRBC constant regions drove separate semi-nested PCRs for TCRalpha and TCRbeta. One entry per CDR3 protein, called by TCRdb with MiXCR from the 5' RACE reads. The sample records roughly 5,100 distinct CDR3 sequences, roughly 32% being singletons. Germline V gene data show CDR1 as MNHEY and CDR2 as SVGAGI. The CDR3 loop spans 15 amino acids. Comments on this clonotype: The antigen remains unidentified. One junction end disagrees with the germline gene, perhaps due to a read error.

Material for sequencing was naive CD8+ T cells from blood. Subset reported: CD3+TCRalphabeta+CD8SP T cells; for blood, CD45RO-CCR7+ naive CD8+ T cells. V is TRBV6-5 and J is TRBJ2-5; the match to TRBD1 covers 7 bases. The clonotype was recovered from a human donor who gave cord blood stem cells for thymic organoid culture, a cardiac surgery patient who gave postnatal thymus, or a blood donor (not recorded which). The CDR3 bases are TGTGCCAGCAATTACTCTGGGGACAGAGGCGAGACCCAGTACTTC. Encoded protein: CASNYSGDRGETQYF.